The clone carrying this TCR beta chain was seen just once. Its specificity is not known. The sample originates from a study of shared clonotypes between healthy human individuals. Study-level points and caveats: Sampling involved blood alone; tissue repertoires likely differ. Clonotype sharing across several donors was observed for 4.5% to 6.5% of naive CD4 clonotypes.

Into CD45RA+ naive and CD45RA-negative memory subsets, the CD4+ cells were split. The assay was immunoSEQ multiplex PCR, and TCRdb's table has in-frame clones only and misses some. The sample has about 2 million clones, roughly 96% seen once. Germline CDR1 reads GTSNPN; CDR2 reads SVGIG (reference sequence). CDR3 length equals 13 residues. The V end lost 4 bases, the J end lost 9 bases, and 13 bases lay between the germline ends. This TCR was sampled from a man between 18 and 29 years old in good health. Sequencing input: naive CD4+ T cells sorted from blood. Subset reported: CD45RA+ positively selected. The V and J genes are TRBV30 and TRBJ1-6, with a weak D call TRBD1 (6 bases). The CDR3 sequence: CAWKQGVSSPLHF. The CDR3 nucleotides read TGTGCCTGGAAACAGGGAGTTTCTTCACCCCTCCACTTT.